The clone carrying this T cell receptor (beta chain) was seen just once. The germline V gene encodes CDR1 MDHEN and CDR2 SYDVKM. V shed 6 bases, J shed 13 bases, and the junction held 8 bases outside the gene matches. This CDR3 comprises 12 residues. Researchers ran the PCR with 60 Vbeta and 13 Jbeta primers. Method: immunoSEQ multiplex PCR; TCRdb's copy keeps in-frame clones and lacks some. This sample has about 120,000 clones, with roughly four fifths found just once. These data originate in a study of cytomegalovirus exposure and HLA in healthy donors. Input material: PBMCs. The chain links TRBV28 to TRBJ2-1; 8 nucleotides align to TRBD2. This clonotype was sampled from a woman between 35 and 50 years old in good health and CMV-seropositive. In DNA, the CDR3 is TGTGCCAGCAGCGAAAGCGGGAGTTACCAGTTCTTC. Translated, it gives CASSESGSYQFF.